This TCR beta chain is from a study of OX40 agonist ivuxolimab in advanced cancers. Study overall: Partial responses were achieved by three patients, of whom one had hepatocellular carcinoma and two had cutaneous melanoma.

The ends were cut back, 5 bases at V and 4 bases at J, with 17 bases in the middle. The CDR3 length is 15 residues. From germline, CDR1 is MGHRA and CDR2 YSYEKL. This clone was counted a few times. TCRdb's copy holds only in-frame clones and misses some; the assay was immunoSEQ multiplex PCR. In the table there are about 46,000 clones, 70% to 90% of which are singletons. The starting material was CD4+ or CD8+ T cells sorted from blood, obtained in a trial of the OX40 agonist ivuxolimab. The origin of this receptor is an adult with an advanced solid tumor such as melanoma, head and neck, liver or kidney cancer. This sequence joins TRBV4-1 and TRBJ1-1; D unresolved. The chain's CDR3 is CASSGMSASATEAFF. CDR3 nucleotide sequence: TGCGCCAGCAGCGGAATGTCCGCTTCTGCCACTGAAGCTTTCTTT.